Shown below are 2 T cell receptor beta chains from a single sample sequenced in a study of blood T cell repertoires in COVID-19. TCRdb keeps only in-frame clones here, not all; method: immunoSEQ multiplex PCR. The table records 170,000 or so clones, approximately 86% of them present only once. Sequenced material: peripheral blood. These receptor sequences come from a man aged 50 to 59 with active or convalescent COVID-19.

This clone showed up just once. The J gene is TRBJ2-7, the V gene TRBV9, with TRBD1 identical over 8 bases. There are 16 residues in the CDR3. V trimming: 0 bases; J trimming: 4 bases; junction bases outside the gene matches: 9. CDR1 SGDLS and CDR2 YYNGEE come from the germline V gene. CDR3: CASSVGFSGQAYEQYF. Written as DNA, the CDR3 is TGTGCCAGCAGCGTAGGATTTTCGGGACAGGCTTACGAGCAGTACTTC.

J is TRBJ1-1 and V is TRBV7-2; no firm D call. CDR1 SGHTA and CDR2 FQGNSA come from the germline V gene. Trimming cost V 1 base and J 1 base, with 10 bases left between them. CDR3 length: 15 amino acids. The CDR3, as DNA: TGTGCCAGCAGCTTAGGTATGGCTAGGAACACTGAAGCTTTCTTT. It specifies CASSLGMARNTEAFF.